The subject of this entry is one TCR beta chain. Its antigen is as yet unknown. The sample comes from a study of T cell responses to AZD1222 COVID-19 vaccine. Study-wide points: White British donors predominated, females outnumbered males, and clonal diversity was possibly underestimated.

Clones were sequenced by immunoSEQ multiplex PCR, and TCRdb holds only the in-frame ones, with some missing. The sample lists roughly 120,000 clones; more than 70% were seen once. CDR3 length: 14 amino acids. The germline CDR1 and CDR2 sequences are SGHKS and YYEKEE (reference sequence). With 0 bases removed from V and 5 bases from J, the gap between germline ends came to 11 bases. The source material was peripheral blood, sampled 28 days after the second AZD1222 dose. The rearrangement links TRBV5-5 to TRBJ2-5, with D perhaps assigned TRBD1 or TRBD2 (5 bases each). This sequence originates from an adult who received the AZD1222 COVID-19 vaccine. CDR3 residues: CASSLDTGRETQYF. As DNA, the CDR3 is TGTGCCAGCAGCTTGGATACGGGGCGGGAGACCCAGTACTTC.